Below are 9 T cell receptor beta chains sequenced from a single sample in a study of blood T cells in healthy people across ages (dated by TCRdb to about 2015). Libraries were built with 5' RACE. The run used an Illumina HiSeq 2500. The second PCR ran for about 7 to 11 cycles and used a J-beta primer mix along with a sample-barcoded 5' primer. The public reads were run again by TCRdb, first through fastp at Q25 and then through MiXCR, and only productive beta chains were kept. Entries that share a CDR3 protein sequence are merged under the most common genes and DNA. This sample comprises 540,000 or so distinct CDR3 sequences, 25% to 30% of them detected only once. Jointly, the top ten make up about a fifth of the sample. Sequences were obtained from blood. These receptors originate from a woman in her 70s in good health.

J is TRBJ1-4 and V is TRBV6-8; D perhaps matches TRBD1 (5 bases). This CDR3 has 15 residues. CDR1 and CDR2 (germline): MNHGY, SAAAGT. V lost 8 bases and J lost 8, with 21 bases in between. The DNA for the CDR3 is TGTGCCAGCGAGTTGGTCCAGGTCGAGGGGGAAAAACTGTTTTTT. Its translation is CASELVQVEGEKLFF.

This clonotype came up a few times. J is TRBJ1-1 and V is TRBV7-9, with a tentative D call TRBD1 (6 bases). The germline V gene encodes CDR1 SEHNR and CDR2 FQNEAQ (reference sequence). This CDR3 contains 14 residues. V was cut by 3 bases and J by 1 base, with 9 bases left in between. CDR3 loop: CASSFLQGNTEAFF. In nucleotides, the CDR3 is TGTGCCAGCAGCTTTCTACAGGGGAACACTGAAGCTTTCTTT.

The chain combines TRBV14 with TRBJ2-3, with TRBD2 matching over 15 bases. The CDR3 is made up of 18 amino acids. CDR1 and CDR2 (germline): SGHDN, FVKESK. V lost 4 bases and J lost 4; bases outside the gene matches: 9. CDR3 DNA sequence: TGTGCCAGCAGCCCCAGGACTAGCGGGGGGGCCAGGCCAGATACGCAGTATTTT. Protein sequence: CASSPRTSGGARPDTQYF.

This clonotype was seen repeatedly, ten times or more. One end of the junction does not line up with germline, which may come from a read error. V is TRBV7-9 and J is TRBJ1-2; 7 nucleotides line up with TRBD1. The germline gives CDR1 SEHNR, CDR2 FQNEAQ (reference sequence). The CDR3 has 14 residues. As DNA, the CDR3 is TGCGCCAGCAGCTTGGGACAGTCTAACTATGGCTACACCTTC. It is translated as CASSLGQSNYGYTF.

This clonotype was detected a few times. V is TRBV5-1 and J is TRBJ2-1, with unresolved D. This CDR3 is built from 14 residues. The ends were cut back, 0 bases at V and 7 bases at J, with 11 bases in the middle. Germline V gene data show CDR1 as SGHRS and CDR2 as YFSETQ. CDR3 protein: CASSLVGIENEQFF. In nucleotides, the CDR3 is TGCGCCAGCAGCTTGGTTGGCATCGAGAATGAGCAGTTCTTC.

CDR3 bases: TGCAGTGCTAGTCGTAGCGGGGATTTGGAGACCCAGTACTTC. Protein: CSASRSGDLETQYF. V is TRBV20-1 and J is TRBJ2-5, with TRBD2 matching 8 bases. The CDR3 is made up of 14 amino acids. The ends lost 3 bases at V and 5 bases at J; junction bases unmatched: 8. Germline V gives CDR1 DFQATT, CDR2 SNEGSKA (reference sequence).

The chain joins TRBV11-2 to TRBJ2-4; the D is unclear. Trimming stripped 1 base from V and 8 bases from J, with 18 bases between. The CDR3 sequence is 16 residues long. Germline-derived CDR1 and CDR2 are SGHAT and FQNNGV. The CDR3 DNA is TGTGCCAGCAGCTTAGTCTTCAGTAGGGCCGCACACATTCAGTACTTC. Its translation: CASSLVFSRAAHIQYF. The entire variable domain, with the rest obtained from reference TRBV11-2 and TRBJ2-4, is as follows: EAGVAQSPRYKIIEKRQSVAFWCNPISGHATLYWYQQILGQGPKLLIQFQNNGVVDDSQLPKDRFSAERLKGVDSTLKIQPAKLEDSAVYLCASSLVFSRAAHIQYFGAGTRLSVL.

This clonotype was seen only a few times. This chain uses TRBV12-3 or TRBV12-4 with TRBJ2-1; 8 bases line up with TRBD1. The assigned J gene may be wrong: the sequence end matches TRBJ2-5 better. The CDR3 covers 14 residues. The DNA for the CDR3 is TGTGCCAGCAGTGTACAGGGGGTCAAAGGGGACCAGTACTTC. As protein: CASSVQGVKGDQYF.

The rearrangement links TRBV7-6 to TRBJ2-5, with 7 bases fitting TRBD1. This CDR3 region has 15 residues. V gave up 3 bases and J gave up 5 bases; unmatched junction bases: 9. Germline assignment: CDR1 SGHVS and CDR2 FNYEAQ. The CDR3 spells CASSFMTGNGETQYF. CDR3 DNA sequence: TGTGCCAGCAGCTTCATGACAGGGAACGGGGAGACCCAGTACTTC.